This TCR beta chain was sequenced in a study of Ad26.COV2.S vaccination and SARS-CoV-2 variants (dated by TCRdb to the early 2020s). In terms of the full investigation: Donors in the vaccine arm were drawn from COV1001, a phase I-IIa trial of Ad26.COV2.S in healthy adults that was multicentre, randomized, double-blind and placebo-controlled. Ad26.COV2.S was given intramuscularly at 5x10^10 or 1x10^11 viral particles, as a single shot or as two shots 56 days apart. The specificity and breadth of SARS-CoV-2-reactive T cell receptors after Ad26.COV2.S vaccination were assessed by TCRbeta repertoire sequencing. The TCR-sequenced set comprised around 30 samples: 19 Ad26.COV2.S vaccine recipients, 5 placebo recipients and 8 SARS-CoV-2 convalescent individuals. Trial participants were randomized into five groups of five, in which low-dose or high-dose Ad26.COV2.S was given once or twice, or placebo was given on both occasions. Throughout the experiments and outcome assessment, investigators stayed blinded to trial group allocation. Results the study describes overall, beyond this receptor: Substantial breadth of spike-specific CD8+ and CD4+ T cell responses was reported after vaccination. The authors noted that total T cell responses may have been underestimated by the TCR breadth and depth analyses. The study lacked the statistical power to compare responses across vaccine doses or regimens. Spike-specific TCR breadth was higher in Ad26.COV2.S recipients than in placebo recipients (P = 0.0014). Vaccine and placebo recipients had similar non-spike TCR breadth, a finding consistent with the vaccine containing only spike.

The immunoSEQ Assay was the method used to sequence TCRbeta CDR3 regions. After extraction, genomic DNA underwent amplification by bias-controlled multiplex PCR, followed by high-throughput sequencing. For the original study's pipeline: Collapsing and filtering of sequences were performed to quantify the absolute abundance of each unique TCRbeta CDR3 region. T cell fraction was estimated by normalizing TCRbeta template counts to usable DNA, with usable DNA measured through amplification of reference genes found in all nucleated cells. Repertoire TCRs were annotated as SARS-CoV-2-specific when V gene, CDR3 amino acid sequence and J gene were exactly matched to a known reactive TCR set. MIRA supplied the reference SARS-CoV-2 TCR set, which was filtered for enrichment in COVID-19-positive ImmuneCODE repertoires so that public or cross-reactive TCRs were removed. Using the MIRA antigens, annotated TCRs were further analysed by specific ORF or by position within an ORF. Breadth was defined as annotated unique rearrangements over total unique productive rearrangements; depth was the summed frequency of those rearrangements. Two-sided Wilcoxon rank-sum tests were applied when comparing TCR breadth between groups. Drawn from immuneACCESS, this table holds only the in-frame rearrangements with V and J called that TCRdb kept. Clones are partly lost; checked studies trace under half to an unresolved V gene and leave the rest unexplained. The V and J calls and clone size were taken over from that table, and D and trimming were inferred from the DNA. The sample includes 380,000 or so clones, with about four fifths observed a single time. The ten largest clonotypes hold more than 7% of the sample.

As to this clone: The clone's antigen remains unknown. Base qualities were left out, and no much larger clone turns up one base away.

The treatment or condition label on this specimen signifies: about 20 received Ad26.COV2.S at low or high dose, single or two shots; 5 received placebo; per-sample allocation not given. For vaccine and placebo recipients, repertoires were sequenced using samples collected on day 63 after the first injection. In Cohort 1b, around 23 adults aged 18-55 years were enrolled at a single site in Boston, USA, between 29 July and 7 August 2020. Ad26.COV2.S was a replication-incompetent adenovirus type 26 vector that expressed a prefusion-stabilized SARS-CoV-2 spike protein derived from the original Wuhan strain. V and J are trimmed by 2 bases and 6 bases, and the gene matches miss 8 bases of the junction. The CDR3 starts with the cysteine, ends with the phenylalanine, and has 17 residues. The retained sequence is limited to the CDR3, 51 bases, with the frame set at the first base. In the germline V gene (reference sequence), CDR1 corresponds to MNHEY and CDR2 to SMNVEV.

The receptor was derived from a person between 18 and 65 years old who received the Ad26.COV2.S COVID-19 vaccine or a placebo. Specimen: peripheral blood, collected in a trial of Ad26.COV2.S vaccine versus placebo. The chain couples TRBV27 to TRBJ2-3; the junction holds 13 bases that match TRBD2. The DNA is TGTGCCAGCAGTTTACCGGGACTAGCGGGGATTTTCGATACGCAGTATTTT. Protein translation: CASSLPGLAGIFDTQYF.